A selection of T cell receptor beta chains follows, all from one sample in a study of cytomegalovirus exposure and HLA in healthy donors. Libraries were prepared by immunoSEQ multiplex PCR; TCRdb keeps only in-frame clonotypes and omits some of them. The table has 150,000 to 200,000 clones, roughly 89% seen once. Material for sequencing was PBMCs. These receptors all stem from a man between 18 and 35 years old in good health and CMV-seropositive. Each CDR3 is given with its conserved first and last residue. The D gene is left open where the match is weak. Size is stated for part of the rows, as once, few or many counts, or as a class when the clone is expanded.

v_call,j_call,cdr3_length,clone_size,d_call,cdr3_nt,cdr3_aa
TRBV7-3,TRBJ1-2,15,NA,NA,TGTGCCAGCAGCTTAACTGGCGGCTCTAACTATGGCTACACCTTC,CASSLTGGSNYGYTF
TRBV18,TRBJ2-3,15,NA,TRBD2,TGTGCCAGCTCACAACGGGAGGGCCCGACAGATACGCAGTATTTT,CASSQREGPTDTQYF
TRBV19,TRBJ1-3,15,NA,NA,TGTGCCAGTACCGTAGTAGAGTTCTCTGGAAACACCATATATTTT,CASTVVEFSGNTIYF
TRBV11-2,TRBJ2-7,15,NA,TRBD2,TGTGCCAGCAGCTCGAAACTAGCGGATGCCTACGAGCAGTACTTC,CASSSKLADAYEQYF
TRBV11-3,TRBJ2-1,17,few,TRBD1,TGTGCCAGCAGCCAAGGACCCGGGACAGGGAAGTACAATGAGCAGTTCTTC,CASSQGPGTGKYNEQFF
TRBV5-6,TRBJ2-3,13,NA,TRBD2,TGTGCCAGCAGCAGCGGGAGGGCCGGTACGCAGTATTTT,CASSSGRAGTQYF
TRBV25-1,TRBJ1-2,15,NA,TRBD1,TGTGCCAGCAGTGACCCCCGACAGGGAAAGGATGGCTACACCTTC,CASSDPRQGKDGYTF
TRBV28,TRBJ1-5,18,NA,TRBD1,TGTGCCAGCAGTAGAGGGGACAGGGGACTCTATAGCAATCAGCCCCAGCATTTT,CASSRGDRGLYSNQPQHF
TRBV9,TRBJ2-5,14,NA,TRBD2,TGTGCCAGCAGCGGTGATGTGGGGGGGGAGACCCAGTACTTC,CASSGDVGGETQYF
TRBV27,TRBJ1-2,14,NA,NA,TGTGCCAGCAGTTTATCCCCCTTGAACTATGGCTACACCTTC,CASSLSPLNYGYTF
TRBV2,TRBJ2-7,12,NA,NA,TGTGCCAGCAGGCTGGACTCATACGAGCAGTACTTC,CASRLDSYEQYF
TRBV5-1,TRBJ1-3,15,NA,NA,TGCGCCAGCAGCTTGGCGAGGGCCTCTGGAAACACCATATATTTT,CASSLARASGNTIYF
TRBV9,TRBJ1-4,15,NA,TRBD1,TGTGCCAGCAGCTTCACCGGGACAGGGGATGAAAAACTGTTTTTT,CASSFTGTGDEKLFF
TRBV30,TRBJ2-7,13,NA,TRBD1,TGTGCCTGGAGACAGACAGGGTTGGGTGAGCAGTACTTC,CAWRQTGLGEQYF
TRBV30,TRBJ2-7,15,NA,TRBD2,TGTGCCTGGAGCCCCGGGACTAGTGTGGGTGGGGAGCAGTACTTC,CAWSPGTSVGGEQYF
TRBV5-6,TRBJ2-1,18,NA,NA,TGTGCCAGCAGCTCAGAGTGGGTGGGAGTCACCTCCTACAATGAGCAGTTCTTC,CASSSEWVGVTSYNEQFF
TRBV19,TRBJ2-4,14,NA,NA,TGTGCCAGTAGTACCCCGGCCGGGGTGGACATTCAGTACTTC,CASSTPAGVDIQYF
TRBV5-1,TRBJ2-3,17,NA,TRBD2,TGCGCCAGCAGCTTGGCGGGAGGCACGGGGAGCACAGATACGCAGTATTTT,CASSLAGGTGSTDTQYF
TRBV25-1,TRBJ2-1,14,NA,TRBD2,TGTGCCAGCTCCCGTTTGACTAGCTTGGATGAGCAGTTCTTC,CASSRLTSLDEQFF
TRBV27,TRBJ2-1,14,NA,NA,TGTGCCAGCAGCCCTGGGACTCGATACAATGAGCAGTTCTTC,CASSPGTRYNEQFF
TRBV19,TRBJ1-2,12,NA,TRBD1,TGTGCCAGTAGTCCCGGGACAGGGGGCTACACCTTC,CASSPGTGGYTF
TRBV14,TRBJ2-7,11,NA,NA,TGTGCCAGTGGCAGGGTCTACGAGCAGTACTTC,CASGRVYEQYF
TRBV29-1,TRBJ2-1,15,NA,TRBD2,TGCAGCGTTGGAAAACCGGGACTAGCGGGAAATGAGCAGTTCTTC,CSVGKPGLAGNEQFF
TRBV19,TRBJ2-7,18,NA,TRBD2,TGTGCCAGTAGTTCAATAGCGGGAGGACCGCCTAGGGGATCAAGGCAGTACTTC,CASSSIAGGPPRGSRQYF
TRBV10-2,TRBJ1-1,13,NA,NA,TGCGCCAGCAGTGTCAGGACAGCCACTGAAGCTTTCTTT,CASSVRTATEAFF
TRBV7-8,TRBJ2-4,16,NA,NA,TGTGCCAGCAGCTTCCTTGGCCTAGCGGCCAAAAACATTCAGTACTTC,CASSFLGLAAKNIQYF
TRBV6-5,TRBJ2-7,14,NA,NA,TGTGCCAGCAGTTACGGGTTAGCCCAATACGAGCAGTACTTC,CASSYGLAQYEQYF
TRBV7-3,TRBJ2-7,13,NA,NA,TGTGCCAGCAGCTCCGGACAGATCTACGAGCAGTACTTC,CASSSGQIYEQYF
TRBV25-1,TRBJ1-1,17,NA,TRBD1,TGTGCCAGCAGTGAATTCGCCGGGACAGGGTTGGACACTGAAGCTTTCTTT,CASSEFAGTGLDTEAFF
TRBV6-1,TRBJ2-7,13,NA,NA,TGTGCCAGCAGTGAAGCGCGTAGCTACGAGCAGTACTTC,CASSEARSYEQYF
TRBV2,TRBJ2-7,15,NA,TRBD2,TGTGCCAGCAGGAGACTAGCGGGAGTCGGAAGCGAGCAGTACTTC,CASRRLAGVGSEQYF
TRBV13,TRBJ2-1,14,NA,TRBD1,TGTGCCAGCGGAAGGACAGGGGGTTACAATGAGCAGTTCTTC,CASGRTGGYNEQFF
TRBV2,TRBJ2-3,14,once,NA,TGTGCCAGCACTTTTCCGGGAGAGACAGATACGCAGTATTTT,CASTFPGETDTQYF
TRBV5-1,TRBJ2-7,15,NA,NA,TGCGCCAGCAGCTTTACGACAGGATCCTCCTACGAGCAGTACTTC,CASSFTTGSSYEQYF
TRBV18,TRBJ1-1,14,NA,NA,TGTGCCAGCTCACCCAAACAGGGTTGGACTGAAGCTTTCTTT,CASSPKQGWTEAFF
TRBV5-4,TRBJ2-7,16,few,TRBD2,TGTGCCAGCAGCTTGTCACTAGCGGATGCCTCCTACGAGCAGTACTTC,CASSLSLADASYEQYF
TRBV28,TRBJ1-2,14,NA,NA,TGTGCCAGCAGCCCAATACAGGGTAACTATGGCTACACCTTC,CASSPIQGNYGYTF
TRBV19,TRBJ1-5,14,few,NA,TGTGCCAGTAGTATAGAGGGAGCGATTAGGCCCCAGCATTTT,CASSIEGAIRPQHF
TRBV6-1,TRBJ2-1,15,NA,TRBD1,TGTGCCAGCAGTGACGGGACAGGTACAGTTCATGAGCAGTTCTTC,CASSDGTGTVHEQFF
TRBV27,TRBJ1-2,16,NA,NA,TGTGCCAGCAGTTTATCGGGGGAGACAGGCAGCTATGGCTACACCTTC,CASSLSGETGSYGYTF
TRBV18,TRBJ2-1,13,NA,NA,TGTGCCAGCCTCCAGGGGACGGGGACGGAGCAGTTCTTC,CASLQGTGTEQFF
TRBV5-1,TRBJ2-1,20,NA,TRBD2,TGCGCCAGCAGACAAACCCCATTACTAGCGGGAGGGCGAACCTACAATGAGCAGTTCTTC,CASRQTPLLAGGRTYNEQFF
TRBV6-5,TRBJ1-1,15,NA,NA,TGTGCCAGCAGTTACTCGATCCAGGAGAACACTGAAGCTTTCTTT,CASSYSIQENTEAFF
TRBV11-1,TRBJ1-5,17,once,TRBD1,TGTGCCAGCAGCCTCCGGGACAGGGGTTTAAGCAATCAGCCCCAGCATTTT,CASSLRDRGLSNQPQHF
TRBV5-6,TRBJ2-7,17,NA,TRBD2,TGTGCCAGCAGCGTGGATGGTGGCGGGAGGCCCTCCTACGAGCAGTACTTC,CASSVDGGGRPSYEQYF
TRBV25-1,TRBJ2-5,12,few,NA,TGTGCCAGCAGGACAGTTCAAGAGACCCAGTACTTC,CASRTVQETQYF
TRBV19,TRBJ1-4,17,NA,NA,TGTGCCAGTAGCAAAAAGACAGGCGATACAACTAATGAAAAACTGTTTTTT,CASSKKTGDTTNEKLFF
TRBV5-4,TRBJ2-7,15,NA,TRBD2,TGTGCCAGCAGGCCAGGGACTAGCGGGTCCTACGAGCAGTACTTC,CASRPGTSGSYEQYF
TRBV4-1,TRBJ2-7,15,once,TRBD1,TGCGCCAGCAGCCAAGGGACAGGGGATTGGTACGAGCAGTACTTC,CASSQGTGDWYEQYF
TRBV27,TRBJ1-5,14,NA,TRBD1,TGTGCCAGCAGTTCGGACAGGGTTCGTCAGCCCCAGCATTTT,CASSSDRVRQPQHF
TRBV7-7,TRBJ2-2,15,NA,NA,TGTGCTAGCAGCTTAGGTCCAGGGAACACCGGGGAGCTGTTTTTT,CASSLGPGNTGELFF
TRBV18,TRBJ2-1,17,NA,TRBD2,TGTGCCAGCTCACCACCAGGACTAGCGGGATCTTACAATGAGCAGTTCTTC,CASSPPGLAGSYNEQFF
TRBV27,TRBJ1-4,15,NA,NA,TGTGCCAGCAGTTTTAGAGGCAGGGGAAGTGAAAAACTGTTTTTT,CASSFRGRGSEKLFF
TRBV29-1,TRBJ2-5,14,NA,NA,TGCAGCGTTGAAGATAACAGAGTCCGGGAGACCCAGTACTTC,CSVEDNRVRETQYF
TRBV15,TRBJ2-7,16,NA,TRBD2,TGTGCCACCAGCGGGAGTAGACTAGCGAGCTCCTACGAGCAGTACTTC,CATSGSRLASSYEQYF
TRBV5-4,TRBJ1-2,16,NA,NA,TGTGCCAGCAGCGCTCCACGGACACGCTGGGACTATGGCTACACCTTC,CASSAPRTRWDYGYTF
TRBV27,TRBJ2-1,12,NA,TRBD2,TGTGCCAGCAGTCCATCCGGGACTAGCCAGTTCTTC,CASSPSGTSQFF
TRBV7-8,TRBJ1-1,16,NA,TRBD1,TGTGCCAGCAGCCCCGAGGCGGACAGGATGAACACTGAAGCTTTCTTT,CASSPEADRMNTEAFF
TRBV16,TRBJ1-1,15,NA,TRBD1,TGTGCCAGCAGCCGCCCGGACAGGGTGAACACTGAAGCTTTCTTT,CASSRPDRVNTEAFF